Listed here are 13 T cell receptor beta chains from one sample, sequenced in a study of blood T cells in healthy people across ages. PCR was performed a second time for roughly 6 to 12 cycles using a sample-barcoded 5' primer and a J-beta primer mix. In TCRdb, the 5' RACE reads were re-called with MiXCR into one record per CDR3 protein. Among about 570,000 distinct CDR3 sequences, 27% were seen once, and the ten largest hold 3% to 4.5%. The same sample was also used in a study of T cells of mothers and their children.

The sequencing sample was made of blood. The receptors derive from a boy under 10 years old in good health.

V is TRBV6-5 and J is TRBJ1-1; D is unresolved. The germline V gene encodes CDR1 MNHEY and CDR2 SVGAGI. CDR3 size: 14 residues. The V end was cut by 2 bases, the J end by 1 base, with 8 bases between. Here the CDR3 reads CASSYSRGNTEAFF. The CDR3 bases are TGTGCCAGCAGTTACAGTCGGGGGAACACTGAAGCTTTCTTT.

A note on this clonotype: A much larger clone differs by one base, so this may be a read error. V gene TRBV2 combines with J gene TRBJ2-5; D call uncertain. This CDR3 is 15 amino acids long. V lost 2 bases to trimming and J lost 13 bases, with 23 bases between them. Germline CDR1 reads SNHLY; CDR2 reads FYNNEI. CDR3 sequence: CASSESPASSYERYF. The CDR3 region has the DNA TGTGCCAGCAGTGAATCTCCCGCTAGTTCCTACGAGCGGTACTTC.

The table lists this clonotype with a few counts. The rearrangement uses TRBV4-1 and TRBJ2-3; 8 bases map to TRBD1. Germline V gene data show CDR1 as MGHRA and CDR2 as YSYEKL. With 4 bases clipped from V and 4 bases from J, the junction kept 7 bases outside the gene matches. This CDR3 has 15 amino acids. CDR3 sequence reads: CASSLAGTGADTQYF. CDR3 bases: TGCGCCAGCAGCCTTGCCGGGACAGGCGCAGATACGCAGTATTTT.

This sequence joins TRBV7-9 and TRBJ1-2; D remains unclear. CDR3 length: 14 residues. CDR1 is SEHNR, CDR2 FQNEAQ, per germline (reference sequence). With 5 bases removed from V and 5 bases from J, the gap between germline ends came to 15 bases. CDR3 sequence: CASSPVPDWYGYTF. In DNA, the CDR3 is TGTGCCAGCAGCCCTGTCCCAGATTGGTATGGCTACACCTTC.

This clonotype has only a few counts. A read error may produce the germline difference seen at one junction end. The chain recombines TRBV3-1 with TRBJ2-7; 9 bases agree with TRBD2. The germline gives CDR1 LGHDT, CDR2 YNNKEL (reference sequence). The CDR3 has 15 amino acids. The CDR3 sequence is CTSSQVASGVDEQYF. CDR3 nucleotides: TGTACCAGCAGCCAAGTGGCTAGCGGGGTAGACGAGCAGTACTTC.

This chain links TRBV27 with TRBJ2-7; D might be TRBD1 (6 bases). The V and J ends lost 6 bases and 6 bases respectively, with 12 bases between them. CDR1 MNHEY and CDR2 SMNVEV come from the germline V gene (reference sequence). This CDR3 is 12 amino acids long. CDR3 DNA: TGTGCCAGCAGCATACAGGGTGGCGAGCAGTACTTC. Protein: CASSIQGGEQYF.

J is TRBJ2-3 and V is TRBV7-9; 7 positions match TRBD2. The CDR3 length is 16 residues. The germline CDR1 and CDR2 sequences are SEHNR and FQNEAQ (reference sequence). Trimming at V came to 0 bases and at J to 2 bases, leaving 5 bases not matched to a gene. The CDR3 DNA follows: TGTGCCAGCAGCTTAGCCTCTAGCGGATACACAGATACGCAGTATTTT. As protein: CASSLASSGYTDTQYF.

There are a few counts of this clonotype. The chain employs TRBV7-6 and TRBJ2-2; 9 nucleotides align to TRBD1. The CDR3 length is 14 residues. With 5 bases clipped from V and 8 bases from J, the junction kept 6 bases outside the gene matches. Germline assignment: CDR1 SGHVS and CDR2 FNYEAQ. In nucleotides, the CDR3 is TGTGCCAGCAGCGTCGGACAGGGGTCGGGGGAGCTGTTTTTT. It codes for CASSVGQGSGELFF.

The J gene is TRBJ1-4, the V gene TRBV5-1; D is undetermined. The CDR3 is 15 residues long. Germline CDR1 SGHRS, CDR2 YFSETQ. V dropped 4 bases and J dropped 4 bases, with 14 bases sitting between them. This CDR3 reads CASSPVGVLNEKLFF. The DNA of the CDR3 is TGCGCCAGCAGCCCCGTCGGGGTACTTAATGAAAAACTGTTTTTT. The full variable domain, completed using reference TRBV5-1 and TRBJ1-4, is KAGVTQTPRYLIKTRGQQVTLSCSPISGHRSVSWYQQTPGQGLQFLFEYFSETQRNKGNFPGRFSGRQFSNSRSEMNVSTLELGDSALYLCASSPVGVLNEKLFFGSGTQLSVL.

The CDR3 region is CASFTAGWSGANVLTF. The DNA for the CDR3 is TGTGCCTCTTTTACGGCGGGGTGGTCCGGGGCCAACGTCCTGACTTTC. The rearrangement links TRBV6-1 to TRBJ2-6, with D perhaps TRBD2 (6 bases). V gave up 11 bases and J gave up 4 bases, with 21 bases separating them. Germline CDR1 MNHNS, CDR2 SASEGT. This CDR3 has 16 residues.

This chain joins TRBV12-3 or TRBV12-4 and TRBJ2-7; 8 nucleotides align to TRBD1. V dropped 5 bases and J dropped 2; count of bases not matched to a gene: 8. The CDR3 sequence is 15 residues long. As DNA, the CDR3 is TGTGCCAGCAGTCCACGACAGGGGAGCACCTACGAGCAGTACTTC. Encoded protein: CASSPRQGSTYEQYF.

The chain recombines TRBV7-8 with TRBJ1-5, with a possible D match to TRBD1 (6 bases). Germline V gene lookup returns CDR1 SGHVS and CDR2 FQNEAQ. The CDR3 consists of 15 residues. With 5 bases removed from V and 7 bases from J, the gap between germline ends came to 18 bases. The CDR3 reads CASSQIQGPAQPQHF. The CDR3 coding sequence is TGTGCCAGCAGCCAAATACAGGGTCCGGCGCAGCCCCAGCATTTT.

The chain couples TRBV29-1 to TRBJ2-2; no clear D gene. V dropped 7 bases and J dropped 6 bases, with 12 bases sitting between them. This CDR3 spans 12 amino acids. CDR1 and CDR2 (germline): SQVTM, ANQGSEA. The CDR3: CSAGSNAGELFF. In DNA form, the CDR3 reads TGCAGCGCCGGAAGTAACGCCGGGGAGCTGTTTTTT.